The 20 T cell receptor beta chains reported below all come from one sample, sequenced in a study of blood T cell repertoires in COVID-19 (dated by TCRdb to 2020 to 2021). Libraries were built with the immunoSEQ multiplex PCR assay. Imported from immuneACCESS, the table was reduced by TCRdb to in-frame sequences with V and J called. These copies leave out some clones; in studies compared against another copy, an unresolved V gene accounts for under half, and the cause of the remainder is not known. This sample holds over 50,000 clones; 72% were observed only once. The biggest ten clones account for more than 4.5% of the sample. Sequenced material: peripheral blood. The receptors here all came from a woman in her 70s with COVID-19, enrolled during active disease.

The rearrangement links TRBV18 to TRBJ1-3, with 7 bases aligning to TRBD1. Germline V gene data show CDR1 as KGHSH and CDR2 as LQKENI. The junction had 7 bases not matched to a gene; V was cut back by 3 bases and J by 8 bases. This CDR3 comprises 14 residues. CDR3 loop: CASSPTGHGDTIYF. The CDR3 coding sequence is TGTGCCAGCTCACCGACAGGGCATGGGGACACCATATATTTT.

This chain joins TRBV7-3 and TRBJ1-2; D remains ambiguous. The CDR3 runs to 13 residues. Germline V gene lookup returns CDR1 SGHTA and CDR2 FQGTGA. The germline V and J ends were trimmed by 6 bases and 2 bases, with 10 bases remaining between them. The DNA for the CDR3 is TGTGCCAGCAGTCTAAGCAAAAACTATGGCTACACCTTC. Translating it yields CASSLSKNYGYTF.

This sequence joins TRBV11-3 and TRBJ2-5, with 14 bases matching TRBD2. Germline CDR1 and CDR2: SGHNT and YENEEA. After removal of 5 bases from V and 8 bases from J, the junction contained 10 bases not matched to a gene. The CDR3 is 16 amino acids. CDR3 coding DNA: TGTGCCAGCAGCGCAACCGGGACTAGCGGGAGTGGAACCCAGTACTTC. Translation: CASSATGTSGSGTQYF.

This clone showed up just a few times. CDR3 nucleotides: TGTGCCAGCAGCTTTGGGGTAGGGGGTGACGGCTCTGGAAACACCATATATTTT. Translating it yields CASSFGVGGDGSGNTIYF. The J gene is TRBJ1-3, the V gene TRBV7-6, with D perhaps matching TRBD1 (6 bases). The CDR3 has 18 residues. From germline, CDR1 is SGHVS and CDR2 FNYEAQ. V was cut by 3 bases and J by 0 bases, with 18 bases left in between. Supplemented by reference TRBV7-6 and TRBJ1-3, the full variable domain reads GAGVSQSPRYKVTKRGQDVALRCDPISGHVSLYWYRQALGQGPEFLTYFNYEAQQDKSGLPNDRFSAERPEGSISTLTIQRTEQRDSAMYRCASSFGVGGDGSGNTIYFGEGSWLTVV.

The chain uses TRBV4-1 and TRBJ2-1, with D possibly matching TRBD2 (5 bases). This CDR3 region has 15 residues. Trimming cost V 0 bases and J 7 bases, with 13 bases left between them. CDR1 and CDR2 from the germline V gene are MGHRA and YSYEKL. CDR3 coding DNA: TGCGCCAGCAGCCAAGACCCGGACTCTCGGAATGAGCAGTTCTTC. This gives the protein CASSQDPDSRNEQFF.

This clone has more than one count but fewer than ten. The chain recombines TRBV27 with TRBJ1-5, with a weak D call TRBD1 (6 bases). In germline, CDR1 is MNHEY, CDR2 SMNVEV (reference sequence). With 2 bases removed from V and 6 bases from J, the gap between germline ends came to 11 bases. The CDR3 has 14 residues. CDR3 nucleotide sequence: TGTGCCAGCAGTTTAAAGGGGGTGGTTCAGCCCCAGCATTTT. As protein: CASSLKGVVQPQHF.

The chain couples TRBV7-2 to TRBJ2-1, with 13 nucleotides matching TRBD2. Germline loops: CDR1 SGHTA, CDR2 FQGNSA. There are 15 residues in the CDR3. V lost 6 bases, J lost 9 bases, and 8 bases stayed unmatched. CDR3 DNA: TGTGCCAGCAGGAGGACTAGCGGGAGAACGGGTGAGCAGTTCTTC. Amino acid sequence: CASRRTSGRTGEQFF.

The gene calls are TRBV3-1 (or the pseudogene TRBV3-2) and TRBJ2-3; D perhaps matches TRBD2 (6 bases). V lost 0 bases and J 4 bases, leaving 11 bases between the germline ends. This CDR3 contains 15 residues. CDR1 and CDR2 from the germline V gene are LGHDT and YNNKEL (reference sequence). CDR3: CASSQDGTSPDTQYF. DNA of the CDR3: TGTGCCAGCAGCCAAGATGGAACTAGCCCAGATACGCAGTATTTT.

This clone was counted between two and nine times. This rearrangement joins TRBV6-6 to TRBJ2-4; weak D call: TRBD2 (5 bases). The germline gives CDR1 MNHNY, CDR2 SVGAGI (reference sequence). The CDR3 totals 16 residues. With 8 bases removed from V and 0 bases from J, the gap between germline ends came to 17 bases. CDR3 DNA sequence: TGTGCCAGCTACACGGGGAGACCGAAAGCCAAAAACATTCAGTACTTC. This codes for CASYTGRPKAKNIQYF.

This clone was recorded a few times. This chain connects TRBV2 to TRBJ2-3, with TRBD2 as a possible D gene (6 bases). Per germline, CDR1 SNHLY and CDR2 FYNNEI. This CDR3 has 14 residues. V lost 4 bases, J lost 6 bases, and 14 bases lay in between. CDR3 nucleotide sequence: TGTGCCAGCAGTGCTTTAGACCGGGGGGATACGCAGTATTTT. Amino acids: CASSALDRGDTQYF.

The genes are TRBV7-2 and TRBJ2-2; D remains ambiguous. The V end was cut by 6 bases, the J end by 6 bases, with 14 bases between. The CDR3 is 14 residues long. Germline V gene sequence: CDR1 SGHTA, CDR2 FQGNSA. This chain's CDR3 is CASSPNLVPGELFF. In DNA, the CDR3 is TGTGCCAGCAGTCCGAACTTGGTTCCCGGGGAGCTGTTTTTT. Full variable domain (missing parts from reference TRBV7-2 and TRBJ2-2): GAGVSQSPSNKVTEKGKDVELRCDPISGHTALYWYRQSLGQGLEFLIYFQGNSAPDKSGLPSDRFSAERTGGSVSTLTIQRTQQEDSAVYLCASSPNLVPGELFFGEGSRLTVL.

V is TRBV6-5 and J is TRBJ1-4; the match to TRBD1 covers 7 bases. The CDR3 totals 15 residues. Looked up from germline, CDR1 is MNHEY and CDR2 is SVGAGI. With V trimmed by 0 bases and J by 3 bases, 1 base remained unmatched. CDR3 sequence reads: CASSYSGTANEKLFF. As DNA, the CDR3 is TGTGCCAGCAGTTACTCCGGGACAGCTAATGAAAAACTGTTTTTT.

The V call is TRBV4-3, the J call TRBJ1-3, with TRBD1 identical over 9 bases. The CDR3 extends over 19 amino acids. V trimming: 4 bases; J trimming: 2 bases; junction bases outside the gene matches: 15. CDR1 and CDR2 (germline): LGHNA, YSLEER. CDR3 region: CASSRARGQGPPAGNTIYF. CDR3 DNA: TGCGCCAGCAGCCGGGCTAGGGGACAGGGCCCTCCGGCTGGAAACACCATATATTTT.

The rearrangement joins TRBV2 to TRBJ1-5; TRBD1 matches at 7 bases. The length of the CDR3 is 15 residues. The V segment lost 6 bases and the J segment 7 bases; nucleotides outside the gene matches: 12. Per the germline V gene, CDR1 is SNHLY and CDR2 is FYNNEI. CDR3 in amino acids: CASSAGGRGVQPQHF. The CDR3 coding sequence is TGTGCCAGCAGCGCCGGTGGCAGGGGGGTCCAGCCCCAGCATTTT.

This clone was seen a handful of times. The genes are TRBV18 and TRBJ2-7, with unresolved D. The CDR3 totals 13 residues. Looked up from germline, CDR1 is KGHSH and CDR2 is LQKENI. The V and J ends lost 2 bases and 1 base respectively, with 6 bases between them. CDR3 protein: CASSPTQSYEQYV. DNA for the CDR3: TGTGCCAGCTCACCAACACAGTCCTACGAGCAGTACGTC.

The CDR3 sequence is CATSDRGQGFGYTF. CDR3 sequence (DNA): TGTGCCACCAGTGACCGGGGACAGGGATTTGGCTACACCTTC. The chain links TRBV24-1 to TRBJ1-2, with 9 nucleotides matching TRBD1. Per germline, CDR1 KGHDR and CDR2 SFDVKD. Germline trimming cut 4 bases from V and 7 bases from J; bases unmatched to any gene: 6. The CDR3 runs 14 residues.

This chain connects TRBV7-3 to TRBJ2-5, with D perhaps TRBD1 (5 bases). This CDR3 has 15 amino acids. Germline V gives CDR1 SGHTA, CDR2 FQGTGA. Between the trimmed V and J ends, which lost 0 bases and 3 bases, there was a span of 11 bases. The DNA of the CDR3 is TGTGCCAGCAGCTTAACAGGGGCCGGCAAAGAGACCCAGTACTTC. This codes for CASSLTGAGKETQYF.

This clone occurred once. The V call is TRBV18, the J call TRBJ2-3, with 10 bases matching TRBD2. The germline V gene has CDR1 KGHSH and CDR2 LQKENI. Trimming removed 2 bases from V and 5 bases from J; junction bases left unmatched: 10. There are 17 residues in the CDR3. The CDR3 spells CASSPEEGTSEGDTQYF. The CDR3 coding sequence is TGTGCCAGCTCACCAGAAGAAGGGACTAGCGAGGGAGATACGCAGTATTTT.

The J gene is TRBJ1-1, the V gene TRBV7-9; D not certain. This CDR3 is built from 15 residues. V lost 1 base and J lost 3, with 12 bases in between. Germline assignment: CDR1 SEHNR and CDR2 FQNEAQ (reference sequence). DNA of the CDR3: TGTGCCAGCAGCTTAGGCCTGGCGGTGGACACTGAAGCTTTCTTT. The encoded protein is CASSLGLAVDTEAFF. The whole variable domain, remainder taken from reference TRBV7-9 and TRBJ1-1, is DTGVSQNPRHKITKRGQNVTFRCDPISEHNRLYWYRQTLGQGPEFLTYFQNEAQLEKSRLLSDRFSAERPKGSFSTLEIQRTEQGDSAMYLCASSLGLAVDTEAFFGQGTRLTVV.

CDR3 residues: CASSLSRSRGGFGYTF. The CDR3 nucleotides read TGTGCCAGCAGTTTATCGCGGTCCAGGGGTGGGTTCGGCTACACCTTC. This chain uses TRBV27 with TRBJ1-2; possibly TRBD1 for D (6 bases). CDR1 is MNHEY, CDR2 SMNVEV, per germline (reference sequence). Trimming stripped 0 bases from V and 8 bases from J, with 19 bases between. The CDR3 spans 16 residues.